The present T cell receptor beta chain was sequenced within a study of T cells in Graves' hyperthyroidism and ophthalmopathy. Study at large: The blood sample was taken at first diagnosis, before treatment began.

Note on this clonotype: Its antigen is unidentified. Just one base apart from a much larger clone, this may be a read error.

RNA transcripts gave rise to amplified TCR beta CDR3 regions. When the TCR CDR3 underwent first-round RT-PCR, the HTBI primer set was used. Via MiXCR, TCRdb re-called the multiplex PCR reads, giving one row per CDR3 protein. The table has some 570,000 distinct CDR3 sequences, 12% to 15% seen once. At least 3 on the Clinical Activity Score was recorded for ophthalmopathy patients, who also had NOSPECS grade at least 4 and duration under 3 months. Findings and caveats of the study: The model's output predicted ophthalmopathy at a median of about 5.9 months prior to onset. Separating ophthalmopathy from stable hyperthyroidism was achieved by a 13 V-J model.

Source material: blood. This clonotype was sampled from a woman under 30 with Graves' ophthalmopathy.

This CDR3 reads CASSSHFQQAQFF. CDR3 DNA sequence: TGTGCCAGCAGTTCCCACTTCCAACAGGCGCAGTTCTTC. The chain has TRBV28 and TRBJ2-1; possibly TRBD1 for D (5 bases). CDR1 and CDR2 from the germline V gene are MDHEN and SYDVKM. Trimming shortened V by 4 bases and J by 12 bases, and 16 bases separated the two germline ends. This CDR3 is built from 13 residues.